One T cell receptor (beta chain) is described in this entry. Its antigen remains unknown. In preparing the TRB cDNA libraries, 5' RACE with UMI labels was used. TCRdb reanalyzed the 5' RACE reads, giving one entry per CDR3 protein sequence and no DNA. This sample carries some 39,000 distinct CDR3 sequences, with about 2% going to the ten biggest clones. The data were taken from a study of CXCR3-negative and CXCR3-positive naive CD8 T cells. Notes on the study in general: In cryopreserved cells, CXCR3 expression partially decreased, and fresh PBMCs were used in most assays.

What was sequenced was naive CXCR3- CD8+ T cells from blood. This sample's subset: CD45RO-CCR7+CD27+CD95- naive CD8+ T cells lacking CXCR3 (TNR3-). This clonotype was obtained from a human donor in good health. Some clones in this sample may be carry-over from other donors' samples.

The CDR3 sequence is CSGIYRSSGSYNEQFF. The genes are TRBV20-1 and TRBJ2-1; TCRdb's D call, TRBD2, is unchecked because there is no DNA. This CDR3 contains 16 residues. The germline gives CDR1 DFQATT, CDR2 SNEGSKA (reference sequence).